This T cell receptor beta chain was retrieved from a study of CD8 T cells in Susac syndrome. Germline V CDR1 and CDR2: MGHDK, SYGVNS. The V gene lost 2 bases and the J gene lost 0 bases, with 3 bases spanning the gap. The CDR3 contains 13 residues. From blood CD8+ and CD4+ T cells, the TCR beta chain was sequenced. The authors reverse transcribed 0.5 to 1 ug RNA with random hexamers. Amplification of TCR beta CDR3 used immunoSEQ multiplex PCR across 54 Vbeta and 13 Jbeta. A single record per CDR3 protein comes from TCRdb applying MiXCR to the immunoSEQ multiplex PCR reads. The table has some 150,000 distinct CDR3 sequences, approximately 96% seen once.

V gene TRBV25-1 combines with J gene TRBJ2-3; D is uncertain. The sequenced material came from CD4+ T cells from PBMCs. The receptor was derived from a human donor with Susac syndrome. CDR3 region: CASSEQSTDTQYF. For the CDR3, the DNA is TGTGCCAGCAGTGAACAGAGCACAGATACGCAGTATTTT. The entire variable domain, with the rest obtained from reference TRBV25-1 and TRBJ2-3, is as follows: EADIYQTPRYLVIGTGKKITLECSQTMGHDKMYWYQQDPGMELHLIHYSYGVNSTEKGDLSSESTVSRIRTEHFPLTLESARPSHTSQYLCASSEQSTDTQYFGPGTRLTVL.